This TCR beta chain appears in the sequencing data of a study of T cells in Graves' hyperthyroidism and ophthalmopathy. Trimming cost V 6 bases and J 5 bases; bases outside gene matches: 12. The CDR3 has 15 amino acids. The source of the PBMCs was roughly 10 ml of fresh peripheral blood. RNA transcripts gave rise to amplified TCR beta CDR3 regions. HTBI primers were used for first-round RT-PCR of the TCR CDR3. TCRdb re-analysed the multiplex PCR reads in MiXCR, keeping a single row per CDR3 protein. Among around 610,000 distinct CDR3 sequences, 14% to 15% were seen once, and the ten largest hold about 3.9%. This clonotype was seen at least ten times.

Sequenced input: blood. This receptor was identified in a woman in her thirties or forties with Graves' ophthalmopathy. V and J are TRBV12-3 or TRBV12-4 and TRBJ2-5; 7 bases fit TRBD2. In DNA form, the CDR3 reads TGTGCCAGCAGCTCCGGCGGCGGGAGTAGGGAGACCCAGTACTTC. Its protein is CASSSGGGSRETQYF.